The source of this T cell receptor (beta chain) is a study of blood T cell repertoires in COVID-19. Across the study: Specimens from acute and convalescent COVID-19 originated in the United States, Italy and Spain. PBMCs, B-cell-depleted T cells, or T cells provided the cDNA or gDNA that made up the material.

Source study methods: Scientists estimated how many nucleated cells there were by amplifying reference gene primers. Sequencing used immunoSEQ multiplex PCR; TCRdb keeps in-frame clones, though not all of them. The V and J calls and clone size are taken from that table; D and trimming were inferred from the DNA. The sample includes more than 150,000 clones, roughly nine tenths of them seen just once. The CDR3 is 16 amino acids. In germline, CDR1 is DFQATT, CDR2 SNEGSKA (reference sequence). V lost 3 bases and J lost 3; bases outside the gene matches: 5. This clonotype was sampled from a woman aged 70 to 79 with acute or convalescent COVID-19. The specimen sequenced was peripheral blood. The chain links TRBV20-1 to TRBJ2-4; 13 positions agree with TRBD2. The CDR3 sequence: CSASGLAGEVKNIQYF. CDR3 DNA sequence: TGCAGTGCTAGTGGACTAGCGGGAGAGGTCAAAAACATTCAGTACTTC.